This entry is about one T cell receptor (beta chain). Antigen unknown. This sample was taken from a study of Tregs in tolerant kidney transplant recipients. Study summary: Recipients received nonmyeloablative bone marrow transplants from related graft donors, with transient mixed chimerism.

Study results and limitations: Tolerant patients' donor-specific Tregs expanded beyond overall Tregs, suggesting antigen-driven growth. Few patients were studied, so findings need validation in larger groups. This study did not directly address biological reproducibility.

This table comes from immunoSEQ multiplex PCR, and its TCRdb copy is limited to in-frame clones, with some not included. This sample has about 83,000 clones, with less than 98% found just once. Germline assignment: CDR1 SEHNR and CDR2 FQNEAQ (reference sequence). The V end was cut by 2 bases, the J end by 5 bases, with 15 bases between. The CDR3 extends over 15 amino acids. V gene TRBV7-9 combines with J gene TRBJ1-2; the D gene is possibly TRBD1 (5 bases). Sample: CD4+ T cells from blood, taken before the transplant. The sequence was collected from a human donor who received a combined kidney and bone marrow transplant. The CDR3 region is CASSLPGDGTYGYTF. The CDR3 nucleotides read TGTGCCAGCAGCTTACCGGGGGACGGCACATATGGCTACACCTTC.